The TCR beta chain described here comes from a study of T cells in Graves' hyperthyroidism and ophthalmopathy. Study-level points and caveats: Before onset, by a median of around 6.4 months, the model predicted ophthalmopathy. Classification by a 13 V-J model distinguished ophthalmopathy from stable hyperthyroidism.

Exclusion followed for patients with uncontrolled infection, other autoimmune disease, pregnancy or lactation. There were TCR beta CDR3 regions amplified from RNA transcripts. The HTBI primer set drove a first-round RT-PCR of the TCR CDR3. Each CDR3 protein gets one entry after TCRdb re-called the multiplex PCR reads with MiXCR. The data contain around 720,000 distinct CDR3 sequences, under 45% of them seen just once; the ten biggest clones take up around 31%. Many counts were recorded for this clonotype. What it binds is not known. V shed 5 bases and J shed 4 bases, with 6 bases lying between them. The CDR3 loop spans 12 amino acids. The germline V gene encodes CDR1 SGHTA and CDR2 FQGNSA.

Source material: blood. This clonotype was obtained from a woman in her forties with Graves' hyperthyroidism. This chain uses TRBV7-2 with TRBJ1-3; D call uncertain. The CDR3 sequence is CASSHLGNTIYF. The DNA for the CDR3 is TGTGCCAGCAGCCACCTGGGAAACACCATATATTTT.